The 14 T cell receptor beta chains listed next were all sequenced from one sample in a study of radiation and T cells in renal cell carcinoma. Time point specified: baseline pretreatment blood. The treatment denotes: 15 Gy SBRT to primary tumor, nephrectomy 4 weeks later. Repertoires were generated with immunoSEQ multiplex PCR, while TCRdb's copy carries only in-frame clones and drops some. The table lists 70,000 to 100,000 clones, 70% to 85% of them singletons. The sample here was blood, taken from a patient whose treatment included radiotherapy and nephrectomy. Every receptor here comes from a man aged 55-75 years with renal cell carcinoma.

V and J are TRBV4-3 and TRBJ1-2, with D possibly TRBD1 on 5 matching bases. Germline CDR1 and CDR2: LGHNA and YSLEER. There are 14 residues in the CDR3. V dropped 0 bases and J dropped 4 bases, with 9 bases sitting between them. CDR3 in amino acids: CASSQEGRGYGYTF. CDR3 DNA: TGCGCCAGCAGCCAAGAGGGGAGGGGCTATGGCTACACCTTC.

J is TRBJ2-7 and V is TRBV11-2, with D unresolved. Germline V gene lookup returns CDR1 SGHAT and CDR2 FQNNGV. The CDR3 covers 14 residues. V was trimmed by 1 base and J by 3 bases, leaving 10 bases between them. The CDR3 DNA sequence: TGTGCCAGCAGCTTAGCGCTGGGGAACTACGAGCAGTACTTC. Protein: CASSLALGNYEQYF. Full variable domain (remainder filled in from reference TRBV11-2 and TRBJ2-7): EAGVAQSPRYKIIEKRQSVAFWCNPISGHATLYWYQQILGQGPKLLIQFQNNGVVDDSQLPKDRFSAERLKGVDSTLKIQPAKLEDSAVYLCASSLALGNYEQYFGPGTRLTVT.

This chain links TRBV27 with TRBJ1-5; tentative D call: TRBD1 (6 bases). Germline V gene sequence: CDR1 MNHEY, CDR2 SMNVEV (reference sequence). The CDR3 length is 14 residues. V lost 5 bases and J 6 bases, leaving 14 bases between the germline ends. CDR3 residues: CASSPGAAVQPQHF. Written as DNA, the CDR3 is TGTGCCAGCAGTCCGGGGGCTGCGGTTCAGCCCCAGCATTTT.

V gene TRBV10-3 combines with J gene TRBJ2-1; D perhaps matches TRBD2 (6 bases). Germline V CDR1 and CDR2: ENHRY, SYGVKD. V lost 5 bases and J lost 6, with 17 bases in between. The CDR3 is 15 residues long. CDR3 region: CAISQGVGDSNEQFF. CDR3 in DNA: TGTGCCATCAGTCAGGGAGTAGGGGACTCCAATGAGCAGTTCTTC.

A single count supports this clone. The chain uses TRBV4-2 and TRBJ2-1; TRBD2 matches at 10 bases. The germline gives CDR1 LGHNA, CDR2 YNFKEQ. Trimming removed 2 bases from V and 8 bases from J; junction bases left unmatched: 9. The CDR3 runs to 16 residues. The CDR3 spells CASSQMSGGGYDEQFF. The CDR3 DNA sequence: TGTGCCAGCAGCCAAATGAGCGGGGGGGGTTATGATGAGCAGTTCTTC.

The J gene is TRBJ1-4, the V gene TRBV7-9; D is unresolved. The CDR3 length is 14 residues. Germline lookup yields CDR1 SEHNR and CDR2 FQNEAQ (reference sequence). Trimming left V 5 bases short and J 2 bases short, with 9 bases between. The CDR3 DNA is TGTGCCAGCAGCCGCTCCGGGACTAATGAAAAACTGTTTTTT. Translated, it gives CASSRSGTNEKLFF. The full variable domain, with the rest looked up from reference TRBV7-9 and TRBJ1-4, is DTGVSQNPRHKITKRGQNVTFRCDPISEHNRLYWYRQTLGQGPEFLTYFQNEAQLEKSRLLSDRFSAERPKGSFSTLEIQRTEQGDSAMYLCASSRSGTNEKLFFGSGTQLSVL.

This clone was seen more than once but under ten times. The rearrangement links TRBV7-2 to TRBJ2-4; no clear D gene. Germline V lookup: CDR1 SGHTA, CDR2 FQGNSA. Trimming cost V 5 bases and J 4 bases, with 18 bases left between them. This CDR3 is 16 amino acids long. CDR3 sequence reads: CASSRPPDMVKNIQYF. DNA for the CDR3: TGTGCCAGCAGCCGACCACCTGACATGGTTAAAAACATTCAGTACTTC.

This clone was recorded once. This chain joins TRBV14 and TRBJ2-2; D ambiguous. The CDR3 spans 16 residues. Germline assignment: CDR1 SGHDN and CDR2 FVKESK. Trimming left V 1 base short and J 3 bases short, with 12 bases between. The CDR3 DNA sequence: TGTGCCAGCAGCCAAGTTCGGCTCAGACACACCGGGGAGCTGTTTTTT. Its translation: CASSQVRLRHTGELFF.

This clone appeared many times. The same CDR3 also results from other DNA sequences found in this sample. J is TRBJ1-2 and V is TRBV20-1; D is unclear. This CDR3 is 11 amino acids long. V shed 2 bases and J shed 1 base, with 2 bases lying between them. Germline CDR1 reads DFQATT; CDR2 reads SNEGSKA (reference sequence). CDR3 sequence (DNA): TGCAGTGCTAGACATAACTATGGCTACACCTTC. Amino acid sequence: CSARHNYGYTF.

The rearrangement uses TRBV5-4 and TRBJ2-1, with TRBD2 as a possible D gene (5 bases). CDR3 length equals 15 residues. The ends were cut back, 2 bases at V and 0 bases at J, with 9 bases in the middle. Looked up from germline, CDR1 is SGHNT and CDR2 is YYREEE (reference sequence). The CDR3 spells CASSFGGYSYNEQFF. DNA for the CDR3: TGTGCCAGCAGCTTTGGAGGCTACTCCTACAATGAGCAGTTCTTC.

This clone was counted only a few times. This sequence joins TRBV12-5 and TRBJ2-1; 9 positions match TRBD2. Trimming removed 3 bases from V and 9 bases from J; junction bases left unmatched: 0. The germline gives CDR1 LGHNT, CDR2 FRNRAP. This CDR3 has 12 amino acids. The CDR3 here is CASGLAGGEQFF. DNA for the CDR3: TGTGCTAGTGGTTTAGCGGGAGGTGAGCAGTTCTTC.

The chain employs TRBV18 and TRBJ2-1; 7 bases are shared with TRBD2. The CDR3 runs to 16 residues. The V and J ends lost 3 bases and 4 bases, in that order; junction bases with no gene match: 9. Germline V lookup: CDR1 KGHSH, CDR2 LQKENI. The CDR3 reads CASSPRERGIYNEQFF. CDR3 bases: TGTGCCAGCTCACCTCGAGAGCGGGGAATTTACAATGAGCAGTTCTTC.

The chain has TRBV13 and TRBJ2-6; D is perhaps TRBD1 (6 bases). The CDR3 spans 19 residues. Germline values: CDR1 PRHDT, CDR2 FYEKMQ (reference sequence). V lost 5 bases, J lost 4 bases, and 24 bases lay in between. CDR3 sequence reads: CASSPLSGTKSSGANVLTF. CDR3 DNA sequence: TGTGCCAGCAGCCCCCTCTCTGGGACAAAATCATCCGGGGCCAACGTCCTGACTTTC.

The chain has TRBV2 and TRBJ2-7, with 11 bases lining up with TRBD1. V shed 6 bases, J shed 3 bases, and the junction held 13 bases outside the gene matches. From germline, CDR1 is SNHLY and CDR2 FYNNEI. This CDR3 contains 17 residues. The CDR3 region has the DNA TGTGCCAGCAGGCCCCCCACCGGGACAGGGGGTATCTACGAGCAGTACTTC. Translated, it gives CASRPPTGTGGIYEQYF.